The clone carrying this TCR beta chain was recorded at least ten times. The antigen is unknown. The sample comes from a study of molecular identifiers for immune sequencing clone quantification. Points from the study as a whole: Effector cells had over 99% of their molecules in clones above 20 RNA copies, while naive cells had under 1%.

Trimming removed 0 bases from V and 3 bases from J, with 6 bases in between. The CDR3 runs to 14 residues. In germline, CDR1 is SGDLS, CDR2 YYNGEE. TCRdb processed the PCR reads anew with MiXCR; each CDR3 protein has one entry. The data hold approximately 670,000 distinct CDR3 sequences, with 20% observed a single time. Sequences were obtained from naive CD8+ T cells from blood, with Jurkat cell RNA spiked in. Subset here: FACS-sorted CD8+CD4-CCR7+CD45RA+ naive T cells. The chain recombines TRBV9 with TRBJ2-2, with D hard to call. The receptor was derived from a human donor in good health. Some libraries in this study had Jurkat cell RNA spiked in. In DNA form, the CDR3 reads TGTGCCAGCAGCGTAGGAGGCCACACCGGGGAGCTGTTTTTT. Its protein is CASSVGGHTGELFF. The whole variable domain, filled in from reference TRBV9 and TRBJ2-2, reads DSGVTQTPKHLITATGQRVTLRCSPRSGDLSVYWYQQSLDQGLQFLIQYYNGEERAKGNILERFSAQQFPDLHSELNLSSLELGDSALYFCASSVGGHTGELFFGEGSRLTVL.